Presented here are 30 T cell receptor beta chains from one specimen sequenced in a study of cytomegalovirus exposure and HLA in healthy donors. The PCR had 60 Vbeta and 13 Jbeta primers. Sequencing was performed with immunoSEQ multiplex PCR; in TCRdb, only in-frame clones are kept and a portion is missing. The repertoire has 120,000 or so clones, 60% to 75% of them found once; the top ten carry 2.9%. The sample taken for sequencing was PBMCs. The receptors were gathered from a woman between 40 and 55 years old in good health and CMV-seropositive.

This rearrangement joins TRBV28 to TRBJ2-6; 10 nucleotides match TRBD1. Germline V lookup: CDR1 MDHEN, CDR2 SYDVKM. This CDR3 is 18 amino acids long. The junction had 13 bases not matched to a gene; V was cut back by 7 bases and J by 4 bases. CDR3 in amino acids: CASTPGQGGLVGANVLTF. CDR3 DNA: TGTGCCAGCACCCCAGGACAGGGGGGTTTAGTGGGGGCCAACGTCCTGACTTTC.

The J gene is TRBJ2-3, the V gene TRBV9; perhaps TRBD2 as D (7 bases). This CDR3 has 15 residues. CDR1 and CDR2 from the germline V gene are SGDLS and YYNGEE. V was pared by 3 bases and J by 2 bases, with 13 bases between. The CDR3 loop reads CASSGGGRITDTQYF. As DNA, the CDR3 is TGTGCCAGCAGCGGGGGGGGCCGAATCACAGATACGCAGTATTTT.

The DNA for the CDR3 is TGTGCCAGCAGCTCCCCGAGGCCCTATGGCTACACCTTC. Residues: CASSSPRPYGYTF. The chain links TRBV7-9 to TRBJ1-2; D unresolved. Germline lookup yields CDR1 SEHNR and CDR2 FQNEAQ (reference sequence). The V end was cut by 4 bases, the J end by 4 bases, with 10 bases between. This CDR3 comprises 13 residues.

This clone was counted between two and nine times. The chain employs TRBV2 and TRBJ1-5; D unclear. Trimming removed 0 bases at V and 6 bases at J, with 9 bases between. CDR3 length: 14 amino acids. CDR1 is SNHLY, CDR2 FYNNEI, per germline. This chain's CDR3 is CASSEALQAQPQHF. The CDR3 coding sequence is TGTGCCAGCAGTGAAGCGCTTCAGGCTCAGCCCCAGCATTTT.

This chain connects TRBV5-4 to TRBJ2-3, with 11 bases matching TRBD2. CDR1 is SGHNT and CDR2 is YYREEE in the germline V gene (reference sequence). The CDR3 covers 17 residues. With 3 bases clipped from V and 0 bases from J, the junction kept 6 bases outside the gene matches. CDR3 DNA: TGTGCCAGCAGCTCCGGACTAGCGGGCTATAGCACAGATACGCAGTATTTT. Translation: CASSSGLAGYSTDTQYF.

DNA for the CDR3: TGTGCCAGCAGTTTATGGGGACCGGGACAGAGCTACGAGCAGTACTTC. This codes for CASSLWGPGQSYEQYF. The chain combines TRBV27 with TRBJ2-7, with 7 bases that match TRBD1. This CDR3 is built from 16 residues. From germline, CDR1 is MNHEY and CDR2 SMNVEV (reference sequence). V lost 1 base to trimming and J lost 3 bases; unmatched junction nucleotides: 9.

The chain carries TRBV29-1 and TRBJ1-1; D gene uncertain. The CDR3 spans 11 residues. Trimming removed 5 bases from V and 1 base from J, with 5 bases in between. The germline V gene has CDR1 SQVTM and CDR2 ANQGSEA. CDR3 sequence (DNA): TGCAGCGTTTCGAGGAACACTGAAGCTTTCTTT. Translating gives CSVSRNTEAFF. The whole variable domain, filled in from reference TRBV29-1 and TRBJ1-1, reads SAVISQKPSRDICQRGTSLTIQCQVDSQVTMMFWYRQQPGQSLTLIATANQGSEATYESGFVIDKFPISRPNLTFSTLTVSNMSPEDSSIYLCSVSRNTEAFFGQGTRLTVV.

The rearrangement links TRBV4-1 to TRBJ2-7; TRBD1 agrees at 9 bases. The CDR3 covers 15 residues. Losses at the gene ends were 1 base for V and 2 bases for J; bases not matched to a gene: 3. Per germline, CDR1 MGHRA and CDR2 YSYEKL. The CDR3 protein is CASSQGGQGPYEQYF. The CDR3 coding sequence is TGCGCCAGCAGCCAAGGGGGACAGGGTCCCTACGAGCAGTACTTC.

This clone was recorded a few times. The rearrangement links TRBV6-5 to TRBJ1-4; a possible D gene is TRBD1 (5 bases). Trimming shortened V by 6 bases and J by 4 bases, and 15 bases separated the two germline ends. Germline loops: CDR1 MNHEY, CDR2 SVGAGI. The CDR3 totals 15 residues. CDR3 sequence reads: CASSGLWGDNEKLFF. In nucleotides, the CDR3 is TGTGCCAGCAGCGGACTCTGGGGGGATAATGAAAAACTGTTTTTT.

The J gene is TRBJ1-3, the V gene TRBV18; tentative D call: TRBD1 (5 bases). V was clipped by 3 bases and J by 0 bases, with 6 bases between them. The CDR3 has 14 residues. Germline V lookup: CDR1 KGHSH, CDR2 LQKENI. The CDR3: CASSPDSSGNTIYF. As DNA, the CDR3 is TGTGCCAGCTCACCCGACAGCTCTGGAAACACCATATATTTT. The complete variable domain, with remaining parts taken from reference TRBV18 and TRBJ1-3, reads NAGVMQNPRHLVRRRGQEARLRCSPMKGHSHVYWYRQLPEEGLKFMVYLQKENIIDESGMPKERFSAEFPKEGPSILRIQQVVRGDSAAYFCASSPDSSGNTIYFGEGSWLTVV.

V gene TRBV5-1 combines with J gene TRBJ2-7; D might be TRBD2 (6 bases). V shed 4 bases and J shed 2 bases, with 16 bases lying between them. From germline, CDR1 is SGHRS and CDR2 YFSETQ. The CDR3 runs 15 residues. The CDR3 reads CASSMGTLPPYEQYF. The CDR3 DNA reads TGCGCCAGCAGCATGGGGACTCTTCCTCCCTACGAGCAGTACTTC.

The chain combines TRBV5-4 with TRBJ1-5; D not resolved. Trimming took 0 bases from V and 11 from J, leaving 12 bases between them. Germline V gene data show CDR1 as SGHNT and CDR2 as YYREEE (reference sequence). This CDR3 is built from 13 residues. The CDR3 loop is CASSLGDAGAQHF. In DNA, the CDR3 is TGTGCCAGCAGCTTGGGGGATGCCGGGGCCCAGCATTTT.

The rearrangement links TRBV27 to TRBJ1-3; 7 bases line up with TRBD1. Trimming took 8 bases from V and 0 from J; bases not matched to a gene: 7. The CDR3 runs 15 residues. The germline V gene has CDR1 MNHEY and CDR2 SMNVEV (reference sequence). CDR3 bases: TGTGCCAGCTTATGGACAGGTAGCTCTGGAAACACCATATATTTT. Residues: CASLWTGSSGNTIYF.

The chain couples TRBV28 to TRBJ1-2, with unresolved D. Germline-derived CDR1 and CDR2 are MDHEN and SYDVKM. The length of the CDR3 is 12 residues. V dropped 5 bases and J dropped 5 bases, with 9 bases sitting between them. CDR3 sequence (DNA): TGTGCCAGCAGTACGACAATTTATGGCTACACCTTC. Protein product: CASSTTIYGYTF.

The rearrangement links TRBV7-2 to TRBJ2-1, with 7 nucleotides matching TRBD2. V trimming: 4 bases; J trimming: 2 bases; junction bases outside the gene matches: 2. CDR3 length: 14 residues. CDR1 and CDR2 (germline): SGHTA, FQGNSA. Here the CDR3 reads CASSWDYTYNEQFF. The CDR3 region has the DNA TGTGCCAGCAGCTGGGACTACACCTACAATGAGCAGTTCTTC.

The chain carries TRBV28 and TRBJ2-7; D unresolved. Germline V gene data show CDR1 as MDHEN and CDR2 as SYDVKM. CDR3 size: 12 residues. Deletions cut 2 bases from V and 4 bases from J, with 6 bases between. CDR3: CASSLTEYEQYF. As DNA, the CDR3 is TGTGCCAGCAGTTTAACTGAGTACGAGCAGTACTTC.

The rearrangement uses TRBV7-3 and TRBJ1-1; D ambiguous. V was shortened by 2 bases and J by 4 bases, with 17 bases between the two germline ends. The CDR3 runs 16 residues. Germline V gives CDR1 SGHTA, CDR2 FQGTGA. The CDR3 is CASSLGGSRRGTEAFF. The CDR3 bases are TGTGCCAGCAGCTTAGGTGGATCGAGGAGAGGCACTGAAGCTTTCTTT.

The V call is TRBV30, the J call TRBJ2-7; 7 bases are a match to TRBD1. The CDR3 contains 11 residues. With V trimmed by 6 bases and J by 3 bases, 2 bases remained unmatched. Germline lookup yields CDR1 GTSNPN and CDR2 SVGIG (reference sequence). The CDR3 here is CACGTDYEQYF. The CDR3, as DNA: TGTGCCTGCGGGACAGACTACGAGCAGTACTTC.

The genes are TRBV7-8 and TRBJ1-1; 8 bases map to TRBD1. Germline V CDR1 and CDR2: SGHVS, FQNEAQ. CDR3 length: 15 amino acids. With V trimmed by 2 bases and J by 6 bases, 8 bases remained unmatched. The CDR3 nucleotides are TGTGCCAGCAGCTTACTACAGGGGGGGTTGGCTGAAGCTTTCTTT. The encoded protein is CASSLLQGGLAEAFF.

The table lists this clone with a few counts. The rearrangement uses TRBV4-3 and TRBJ1-5; D remains ambiguous. Between the trimmed V and J ends, which lost 0 bases and 5 bases, there was a span of 8 bases. The germline V gene encodes CDR1 LGHNA and CDR2 YSLEER. CDR3 length: 14 amino acids. For the CDR3, the DNA is TGCGCCAGCAGCCAAGACTCGCCAGATCAGCCCCAGCATTTT. Translation: CASSQDSPDQPQHF.

V gene TRBV18 combines with J gene TRBJ1-6; D might be TRBD1 (5 bases). The germline gives CDR1 KGHSH, CDR2 LQKENI. The CDR3 extends over 15 amino acids. V was shortened by 5 bases and J by 8 bases, with 16 bases between the two germline ends. The CDR3 DNA reads as TGTGCCAGCTCATCGGGGCGCCGCGGGGATTCACCCCTCCACTTT. This translates into CASSSGRRGDSPLHF.

The chain is built from TRBV6-5 and TRBJ1-3; the match to TRBD1 covers 7 bases. The CDR3 consists of 14 residues. Germline V gene sequence: CDR1 MNHEY, CDR2 SVGAGI. Germline trimming cut 5 bases from V and 8 bases from J; bases unmatched to any gene: 9. CDR3 region: CASSLQTGSDTIYF. CDR3 nucleotide sequence: TGTGCCAGCAGTCTCCAGACAGGGAGTGACACCATATATTTT.

The chain uses TRBV30 and TRBJ1-4, with a weak D call TRBD1 (5 bases). The germline CDR1 and CDR2 sequences are GTSNPN and SVGIG (reference sequence). The CDR3 consists of 17 residues. V was pared by 0 bases and J by 4 bases, with 18 bases between. The CDR3 loop is CAWSVVFFRQGNEKLFF. Here the CDR3 DNA reads TGTGCCTGGAGTGTAGTGTTTTTTCGCCAGGGTAATGAAAAACTGTTTTTT.

This chain joins TRBV30 and TRBJ2-1; D possibly corresponds to TRBD2 (5 bases). CDR3 length: 15 amino acids. CDR1 and CDR2 from the germline V gene are GTSNPN and SVGIG (reference sequence). V was cut by 1 base and J by 0 bases, with 10 bases left in between. The CDR3 here is CAWSGELGSYNEQFF. CDR3 nucleotides: TGTGCCTGGAGTGGGGAGCTAGGCTCCTACAATGAGCAGTTCTTC.

This clone was observed once. This rearrangement joins TRBV2 to TRBJ1-1; D not certain. Trimming took off 3 bases at V and 2 bases at J, with 10 bases between the two ends. The CDR3 consists of 14 residues. The germline gives CDR1 SNHLY, CDR2 FYNNEI. CDR3: CASSEERGNTEAFF. CDR3 nucleotides: TGTGCCAGCAGTGAGGAGAGAGGAAACACTGAAGCTTTCTTT. Looking up the rest from reference TRBV2 and TRBJ1-1 gives the full variable domain: EPEVTQTPSHQVTQMGQEVILRCVPISNHLYFYWYRQILGQKVEFLVSFYNNEISEKSEIFDDQFSVERPDGSNFTLKIRSTKLEDSAMYFCASSEERGNTEAFFGQGTRLTVV.

In its sample, this clone was seen a few times. The chain employs TRBV27 and TRBJ1-2; tentatively, D is TRBD1 (6 bases). Germline CDR1 is MNHEY and CDR2 is SMNVEV (reference sequence). V lost 6 bases, J lost 4 bases, and 15 bases lay in between. This CDR3 is built from 14 residues. For the CDR3, the DNA is TGTGCCAGCAGACAGGGAAGTTGGATCTATGGCTACACCTTC. This sequence encodes CASRQGSWIYGYTF.

The rearrangement joins TRBV15 to TRBJ2-4; 10 nucleotides agree with TRBD1. The CDR3 has 17 amino acids. V was clipped by 3 bases and J by 6 bases; unmatched bases: 11. CDR1 and CDR2 (germline): LNHNV, YYDKDF (reference sequence). CDR3 in amino acids: CATSRVPGQGISNIQYF. In nucleotides, the CDR3 is TGTGCCACCAGCAGGGTCCCGGGACAGGGGATCTCAAACATTCAGTACTTC.

The chain is built from TRBV2 and TRBJ2-7, with no clear D. Germline V CDR1 and CDR2: SNHLY, FYNNEI. This CDR3 spans 12 amino acids. Trimming left V 8 bases short and J 0 bases short, with 8 bases between. The CDR3 protein is CASFDNSYEQYF. For the CDR3, the DNA is TGTGCCAGCTTCGACAACTCCTACGAGCAGTACTTC.

This sequence joins TRBV2 and TRBJ1-5; D might be TRBD1 (5 bases). CDR1 and CDR2 from the germline V gene are SNHLY and FYNNEI. This CDR3 is built from 14 residues. CDR3 sequence: CAAARQGRSQPQHF. The CDR3 DNA reads as TGTGCGGCCGCTAGGCAGGGCAGAAGTCAGCCCCAGCATTTT.

CDR3 bases: TGTGCCAGTAGTACGGGGACAGGGGATGGTAACATTCAGTACTTC. Protein sequence: CASSTGTGDGNIQYF. The J gene is TRBJ2-4, the V gene TRBV19; 10 nucleotides agree with TRBD1. Germline CDR1 LNHDA, CDR2 SQIVND (reference sequence). J gave up 7 bases and V 4 bases, and 7 bases lay outside the gene matches. The CDR3 contains 15 residues.